Listed below are T cell receptor beta chains from one sample, sequenced in a study of T-cell reconstitution after alpha-beta-depleted transplantation in children. TCRdb processed the PCR reads anew with MiXCR; each CDR3 protein has one entry. The data contain around 360,000 distinct CDR3 sequences, around 10% of them singletons. This specimen was PBMCs from the stem cell graft donor, taken from the stem cell graft. The receptor set was obtained from a human donor who donated a stem cell graft to a child with acute lymphoblastic leukemia. CDR3s include the opening cysteine and the closing phenylalanine or tryptophan.

V: TRBV28
J: TRBJ2-5
CDR3: CASSPPVGETQYF

V: TRBV7-2
J: TRBJ2-1
CDR3: CASSLGRLASYNEQFF

V: TRBV7-2
J: TRBJ1-4
CDR3: CASSSFEDLDEKLFF

V: TRBV3-1
J: TRBJ2-2
CDR3: CASSHSDRGNTGELFF

V: TRBV7-9
J: TRBJ2-7
CDR3: CASSLGVRAKSSYEQYF

V: TRBV12-3/TRBV12-4
J: TRBJ1-1
CDR3: CASSVYGNTEAFF

V: TRBV15
J: TRBJ2-4
CDR3: CATSREVEGSAKNIQYF

V: TRBV5-4
J: TRBJ2-3
CDR3: CASSFTPLTTDTQYF

V: TRBV11-3
J: TRBJ2-1
CDR3: CASSSLAVSYNEQFF

V: TRBV12-3/TRBV12-4
J: TRBJ1-3
CDR3: CASRLQGASSGNTIYF

V: TRBV9
J: TRBJ2-1
CDR3: CASSSSSLAASGSFDNEQFF

V: TRBV20-1
J: TRBJ2-3
CDR3: CSAPRGSTDTQYF

V: TRBV6-1
J: TRBJ2-1
CDR3: CASSWGLAGSRGNEQFF

V: TRBV7-9
J: TRBJ2-1
CDR3: CASSLATSGHNEQFF

V: TRBV12-3/TRBV12-4
J: TRBJ1-4
CDR3: CASSLMGPTGEKLFF

V: TRBV9
J: TRBJ2-7
CDR3: CASSQHPGTGSYEQYF

V: TRBV29-1
J: TRBJ2-1
CDR3: CSVDGTNNEQFF

V: TRBV9
J: TRBJ2-1
CDR3: CASSPREEALNEQFF

V: TRBV7-2
J: TRBJ2-5
CDR3: CASSVGPPETQYF

V: TRBV7-2
J: TRBJ1-5
CDR3: CASSLSGFQPQHF

V: TRBV10-2
J: TRBJ2-7
CDR3: CASSDLRASGMVEQYF

V: TRBV20-1
J: TRBJ1-1
CDR3: CSASRTGDTEAFF

V: TRBV9
J: TRBJ2-7
CDR3: CASSEAGHEQYF

V: TRBV27
J: TRBJ2-5
CDR3: CASSATGAILGTQHF

V: TRBV6-1
J: TRBJ1-6
CDR3: CASTLGRGNSPLHF

V: TRBV5-1
J: TRBJ2-1
CDR3: CASSTAGTSGRASNEQFF

V: TRBV4-3
J: TRBJ2-7
CDR3: CASSHDRAGYEQYF